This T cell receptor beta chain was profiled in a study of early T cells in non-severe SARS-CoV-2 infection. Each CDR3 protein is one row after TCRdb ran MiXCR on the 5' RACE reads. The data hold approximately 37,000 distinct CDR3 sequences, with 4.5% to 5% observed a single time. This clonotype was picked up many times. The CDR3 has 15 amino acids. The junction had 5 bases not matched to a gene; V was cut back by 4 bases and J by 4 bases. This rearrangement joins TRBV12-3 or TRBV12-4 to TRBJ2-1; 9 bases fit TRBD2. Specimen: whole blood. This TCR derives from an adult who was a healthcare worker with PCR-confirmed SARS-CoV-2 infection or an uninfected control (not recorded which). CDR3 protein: CASSSERGVYNEQFF. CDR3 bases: TGTGCCAGCAGTTCGGAGCGGGGGGTATACAATGAGCAGTTCTTC.